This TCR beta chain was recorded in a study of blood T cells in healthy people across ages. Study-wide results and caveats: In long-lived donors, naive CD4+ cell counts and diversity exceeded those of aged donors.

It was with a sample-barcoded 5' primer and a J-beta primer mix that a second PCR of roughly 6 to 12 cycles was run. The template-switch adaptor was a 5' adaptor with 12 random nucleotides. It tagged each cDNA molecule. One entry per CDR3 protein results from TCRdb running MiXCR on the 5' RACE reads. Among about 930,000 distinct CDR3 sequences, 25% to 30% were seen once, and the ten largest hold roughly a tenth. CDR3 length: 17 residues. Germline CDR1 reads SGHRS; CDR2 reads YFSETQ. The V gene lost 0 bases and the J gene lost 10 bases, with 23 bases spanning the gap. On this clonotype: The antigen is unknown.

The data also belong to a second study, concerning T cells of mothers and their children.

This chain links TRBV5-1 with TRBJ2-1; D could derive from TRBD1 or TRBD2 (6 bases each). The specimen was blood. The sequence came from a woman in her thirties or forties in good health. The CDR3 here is CASSLAGTSTSSYEQFF. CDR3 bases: TGCGCCAGCAGCTTGGCCGGGACATCTACTAGCTCCTACGAGCAGTTCTTC.